The rows below give T cell receptor beta chains drawn from one sample of a study of PD-1 blockade in classical Hodgkin lymphoma. Repertoires were generated with immunoSEQ multiplex PCR, while TCRdb's copy carries only in-frame clones and drops some. The profile shows 40,000 to 60,000 clones, over 60% of them singletons. Sequencing used peripheral blood mononuclear cells (PBMCs), obtained before the second cycle of nivolumab. Receptors were obtained from a human donor with classical Hodgkin lymphoma. The CDR3 runs from the conserved cysteine through the conserved F or W. Fields, in order: V gene, D gene, J gene, CDR3 length, clone size, CDR3 protein, CDR3 DNA. The D gene is left open where the match is weak. Clone sizes are given selectively: once, few, many, or a class where the clone is expanded.

V: TRBV10-3; D: NA; J: TRBJ2-7; length: 13; size: few; CDR3: CAISERVGYEQYF; DNA: TGTGCCATCAGTGAGAGGGTGGGGTACGAGCAGTACTTC
V: TRBV6-6; D: NA; J: TRBJ1-5; length: 13; size: NA; CDR3: CASSYTTNQPQHF; DNA: TGTGCCAGCAGTTACACGACCAATCAGCCCCAGCATTTT
V: TRBV28; D: NA; J: TRBJ1-1; length: 13; size: NA; CDR3: CASSLATVPWAFF; DNA: TGTGCCAGCAGTCTGGCGACAGTACCATGGGCTTTCTTT
V: TRBV19; D: NA; J: TRBJ2-1; length: 16; size: NA; CDR3: CASSRRLSEFYNEQFF; DNA: TGTGCCAGTAGCCGAAGACTTTCCGAATTCTACAATGAGCAGTTCTTC
V: TRBV18; D: NA; J: TRBJ2-2; length: 16; size: NA; CDR3: CASSSLPGPNTGELFF; DNA: TGTGCCAGCTCCTCTCTCCCGGGGCCGAACACCGGGGAGCTGTTTTTT
V: TRBV6-1; D: NA; J: TRBJ1-5; length: 12; size: once; CDR3: CASSEAWGTQHF; DNA: TGTGCCAGCAGTGAAGCTTGGGGGACCCAGCATTTT
V: TRBV5-1; D: NA; J: TRBJ1-2; length: 17; size: NA; CDR3: CASSLVSGGEANYGYTF; DNA: TGCGCCAGCAGCTTGGTCTCGGGAGGTGAAGCTAACTATGGCTACACCTTC
V: TRBV19; D: NA; J: TRBJ1-1; length: 15; size: NA; CDR3: CASSIGAAGQTEAFF; DNA: TGTGCCAGTAGTATAGGAGCGGCAGGGCAAACTGAAGCTTTCTTT
V: TRBV2; D: NA; J: TRBJ1-4; length: 11; size: NA; CDR3: CATGASEKLFF; DNA: TGTGCCACCGGGGCCAGTGAAAAACTGTTTTTT
V: TRBV25-1; D: TRBD1; J: TRBJ1-4; length: 17; size: few; CDR3: CASRNLPGQGGNEKLFF; DNA: TGTGCCAGCAGAAACCTCCCCGGACAGGGAGGGAATGAAAAACTGTTTTTT
V: TRBV11-2; D: TRBD1; J: TRBJ1-4; length: 17; size: NA; CDR3: CASSLTGQGRIREKLFF; DNA: TGTGCCAGCAGCCTCACGGGACAGGGTCGAATACGCGAAAAACTGTTTTTT
V: TRBV30; D: TRBD2; J: TRBJ2-1; length: 14; size: few; CDR3: CAWTPGLAGNEQFF; DNA: TGTGCCTGGACCCCGGGACTAGCGGGGAATGAGCAGTTCTTC
V: TRBV19; D: NA; J: TRBJ1-1; length: 12; size: NA; CDR3: CASSITSGLAFF; DNA: TGTGCCAGTAGTATAACGTCAGGGTTGGCTTTCTTT
V: TRBV12-2; D: NA; J: TRBJ2-5; length: 16; size: NA; CDR3: CASRLDQDRGQETQYF; DNA: TGTGCAAGTCGCTTGGATCAGGACAGGGGTCAAGAGACCCAGTACTTC
V: TRBV4-2; D: NA; J: TRBJ2-5; length: 15; size: NA; CDR3: CASSQRGGTQETQYF; DNA: TGTGCCAGCAGCCAGAGGGGCGGGACCCAAGAGACCCAGTACTTC
V: TRBV6-4; D: NA; J: TRBJ1-1; length: 13; size: once; CDR3: CASSALWGTEAFF; DNA: TGTGCCAGCAGTGCCCTTTGGGGCACTGAAGCTTTCTTT
V: TRBV27; D: NA; J: TRBJ1-5; length: 16; size: NA; CDR3: CASSLSARGYNQPQHF; DNA: TGTGCCAGCAGTTTATCGGCGCGGGGTTACAATCAGCCCCAGCATTTT
V: TRBV28; D: NA; J: TRBJ2-2; length: 17; size: NA; CDR3: CASSPIRGEVKTGELFF; DNA: TGTGCCAGCAGCCCCATTCGCGGGGAGGTAAAAACCGGGGAGCTGTTTTTT
V: TRBV9; D: NA; J: TRBJ2-3; length: 15; size: NA; CDR3: CASSVRGRKTDTQYF; DNA: TGTGCCAGCAGCGTTCGAGGGAGAAAGACAGATACGCAGTATTTT
V: TRBV14; D: TRBD1; J: TRBJ2-5; length: 15; size: NA; CDR3: CASSRGQAIQETQYF; DNA: TGTGCCAGCAGCCGGGGACAGGCGATTCAAGAGACCCAGTACTTC
V: TRBV7-2; D: NA; J: TRBJ2-3; length: 14; size: NA; CDR3: CASSPGHAVDTQYF; DNA: TGTGCCAGCAGCCCCGGGCACGCGGTAGATACGCAGTATTTT
V: TRBV13; D: NA; J: TRBJ2-6; length: 16; size: NA; CDR3: CASSSTGRSGANVLTF; DNA: TGTGCCAGCAGCTCGACTGGGCGCTCTGGGGCCAACGTCCTGACTTTC
V: TRBV2; D: TRBD2; J: TRBJ2-3; length: 15; size: NA; CDR3: CASSDRGRGTDTQYF; DNA: TGTGCCAGCAGTGATCGCGGGAGGGGCACAGATACGCAGTATTTT
V: TRBV14; D: NA; J: TRBJ2-1; length: 12; size: NA; CDR3: CASTDRFNEQFF; DNA: TGTGCCAGCACGGACAGATTCAATGAGCAGTTCTTC
V: TRBV7-9; D: NA; J: TRBJ2-7; length: 12; size: once; CDR3: CASSPDPYEQYF; DNA: TGTGCCAGCAGCCCGGATCCCTACGAGCAGTACTTC
V: TRBV19; D: NA; J: TRBJ1-2; length: 13; size: NA; CDR3: CASSLQGVYGYTF; DNA: TGTGCCAGTAGCCTACAGGGAGTGTATGGCTACACCTTC
V: TRBV30; D: NA; J: TRBJ2-2; length: 11; size: NA; CDR3: CAWSNTGELFF; DNA: TGTGCCTGGAGTAACACCGGGGAGCTGTTTTTT
V: TRBV6-6; D: NA; J: TRBJ2-1; length: 14; size: NA; CDR3: CASSYSDNYNEQFF; DNA: TGTGCCAGCAGTTACTCGGACAACTACAATGAGCAGTTCTTC
V: TRBV6-1; D: TRBD2; J: TRBJ2-1; length: 16; size: NA; CDR3: CASSDLGLVAHNEQFF; DNA: TGTGCCAGCAGTGACCTCGGACTAGTTGCCCACAATGAGCAGTTCTTC
V: TRBV5-6; D: NA; J: TRBJ1-4; length: 14; size: NA; CDR3: CASSLAGAGEKLFF; DNA: TGTGCCAGCAGTCTGGCGGGGGCGGGTGAAAAACTGTTTTTT
V: TRBV11-2; D: NA; J: TRBJ1-2; length: 15; size: NA; CDR3: CASSLRTSGDYGYTF; DNA: TGTGCCAGCAGCTTGAGGACCTCTGGGGACTATGGCTACACCTTC
V: TRBV27; D: NA; J: TRBJ1-3; length: 15; size: NA; CDR3: CASSLRPVGGNTIYF; DNA: TGTGCCAGCAGTTTAAGGCCAGTAGGAGGAAACACCATATATTTT
V: TRBV27; D: TRBD1; J: TRBJ2-7; length: 14; size: NA; CDR3: CASSQDRNSYEQYF; DNA: TGTGCCAGCAGCCAGGACAGGAATTCCTACGAGCAGTACTTC
V: TRBV28; D: TRBD2; J: TRBJ2-7; length: 17; size: NA; CDR3: CASSLVRAIAGVYEQYF; DNA: TGTGCCAGCAGTTTAGTCCGAGCGATTGCGGGAGTATACGAGCAGTACTTC
V: TRBV18; D: NA; J: TRBJ1-2; length: 16; size: NA; CDR3: CASSPLRGGDFYGYTF; DNA: TGTGCCAGCTCACCCCTTCGGGGAGGGGACTTCTATGGCTACACCTTC
V: TRBV4-2; D: TRBD1; J: TRBJ2-7; length: 16; size: NA; CDR3: CASSHDDRGPTYEQYF; DNA: TGTGCCAGCAGCCATGACGACAGGGGGCCGACCTACGAGCAGTACTTC
V: TRBV7-9; D: NA; J: TRBJ1-2; length: 12; size: NA; CDR3: CASSPIGVGYTF; DNA: TGTGCCAGCAGCCCAATCGGGGTCGGCTACACCTTC
V: TRBV6-1; D: NA; J: TRBJ2-6; length: 19; size: NA; CDR3: CASSGLDGLPGPGANVLTF; DNA: TGTGCCAGCAGTGGTTTAGATGGACTGCCTGGGCCTGGGGCCAACGTCCTGACTTTC
V: TRBV11-3; D: TRBD2; J: TRBJ2-7; length: 16; size: NA; CDR3: CASSFGTSGGTDEQYF; DNA: TGTGCCAGCAGCTTCGGGACTAGCGGGGGGACCGACGAGCAGTACTTC
V: TRBV6-1; D: NA; J: TRBJ1-1; length: 14; size: NA; CDR3: CASSDTGAGTEAFF; DNA: TGTGCCAGCAGTGATACAGGAGCTGGCACTGAAGCTTTCTTT
V: TRBV6-6; D: NA; J: TRBJ1-1; length: 13; size: NA; CDR3: CASSYSGYTEAFF; DNA: TGTGCCAGCAGTTACTCAGGGTACACTGAAGCTTTCTTT
V: TRBV9; D: TRBD1; J: TRBJ2-7; length: 14; size: NA; CDR3: CASSPRTGAYEQYF; DNA: TGTGCCAGCAGCCCCCGGACAGGGGCCTACGAGCAGTACTTC
V: TRBV18; D: NA; J: TRBJ2-1; length: 12; size: NA; CDR3: CASSPQGNEQFF; DNA: TGTGCCAGCTCACCGCAGGGCAATGAGCAGTTCTTC
V: TRBV28; D: NA; J: TRBJ1-4; length: 14; size: few; CDR3: CASSPNRPNEKLFF; DNA: TGTGCCAGCAGTCCCAACCGACCTAATGAAAAACTGTTTTTT
V: TRBV7-9; D: NA; J: TRBJ2-7; length: 13; size: NA; CDR3: CASSLATSSEQYF; DNA: TGTGCCAGCAGCTTAGCGACTAGTAGCGAGCAGTACTTC